The sequence of this T cell receptor beta chain was determined in a study of beta chain features in type 1 diabetes. Per germline, CDR1 MGHDK and CDR2 SYGVNS. With 5 bases clipped from V and 1 base from J, the junction kept 4 bases outside the gene matches. The CDR3 is 14 residues long. Heparinised blood was drawn once per donor, averaging around 110 mL. This clone was observed a handful of times. Its specificity is unknown. General study points: Among all four CD4+ subsets, Type 1 diabetes patients had TCRB CDR3s that were moderately but significantly shorter.

Expressed TCRB transcripts were sequenced because the entire RNA isolate underwent reverse transcription. Several million reads was the average for naive, central memory and regulatory T cell samples. Produced via immunoSEQ multiplex PCR; TCRdb's table is partial and in-frame only. The sample contains 140,000 to 150,000 clones, about 13% of which appear only once. The source is a man between 18 and 29 years old with type 1 diabetes. V and J are TRBV25-1 and TRBJ2-7; 8 bases match TRBD1. Sequencing was carried out using central memory CD4+ T cells from blood. The CDR3 is CASSTWDRSYEQYF. CDR3 nucleotide sequence: TGTGCCAGCAGTACATGGGACAGGTCCTACGAGCAGTACTTC.